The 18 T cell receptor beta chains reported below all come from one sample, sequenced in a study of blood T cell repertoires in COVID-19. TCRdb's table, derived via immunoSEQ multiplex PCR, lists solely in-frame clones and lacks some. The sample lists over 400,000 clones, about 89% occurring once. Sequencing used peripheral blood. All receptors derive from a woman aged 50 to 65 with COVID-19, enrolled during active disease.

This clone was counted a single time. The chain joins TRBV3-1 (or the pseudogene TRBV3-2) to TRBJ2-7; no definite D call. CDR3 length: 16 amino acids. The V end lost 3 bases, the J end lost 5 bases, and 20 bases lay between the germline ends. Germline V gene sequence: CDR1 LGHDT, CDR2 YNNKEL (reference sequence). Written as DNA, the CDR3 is TGTGCCAGCAGCCATGAAGGTACCGCTCGGGTACACGAGCAGTACTTC. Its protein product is CASSHEGTARVHEQYF.

CDR3 loop: CSASRGGAMGNEQFF. CDR3 bases: TGCAGTGCTAGTAGGGGGGGGGCGATGGGCAATGAGCAGTTCTTC. This chain connects TRBV20-1 to TRBJ2-1; D may be TRBD2 (7 bases). This CDR3 is 15 amino acids long. The ends were cut back, 3 bases at V and 6 bases at J, with 18 bases in the middle. Germline V gene lookup returns CDR1 DFQATT and CDR2 SNEGSKA (reference sequence).

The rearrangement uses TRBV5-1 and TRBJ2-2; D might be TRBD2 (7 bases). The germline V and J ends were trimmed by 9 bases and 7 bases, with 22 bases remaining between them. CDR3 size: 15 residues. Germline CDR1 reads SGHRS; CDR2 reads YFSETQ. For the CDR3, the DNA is TGCGCCACCCAGGAGGGGGGGCCCCATAACGGGGAGCTGTTTTTT. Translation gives CATQEGGPHNGELFF.

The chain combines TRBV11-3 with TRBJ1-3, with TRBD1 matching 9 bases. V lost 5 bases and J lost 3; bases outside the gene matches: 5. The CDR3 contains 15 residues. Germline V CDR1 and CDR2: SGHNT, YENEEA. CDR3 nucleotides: TGTGCCAGCAGCCAACAGGGGGCGCTTGGAAACACCATATATTTT. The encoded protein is CASSQQGALGNTIYF.

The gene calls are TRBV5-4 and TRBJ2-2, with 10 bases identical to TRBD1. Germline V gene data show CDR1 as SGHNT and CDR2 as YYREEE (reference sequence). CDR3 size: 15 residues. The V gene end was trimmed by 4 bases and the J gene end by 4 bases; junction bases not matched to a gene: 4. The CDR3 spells CASSPGQGSTGELFF. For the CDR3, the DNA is TGTGCCAGCAGCCCGGGACAGGGGAGCACCGGGGAGCTGTTTTTT.

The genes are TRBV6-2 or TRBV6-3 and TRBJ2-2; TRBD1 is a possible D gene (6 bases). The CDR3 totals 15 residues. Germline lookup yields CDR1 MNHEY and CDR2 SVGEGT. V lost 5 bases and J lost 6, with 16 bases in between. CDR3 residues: CASSIQGGSAGELFF. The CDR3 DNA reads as TGTGCCAGCAGTATACAGGGCGGAAGCGCCGGGGAGCTGTTTTTT.

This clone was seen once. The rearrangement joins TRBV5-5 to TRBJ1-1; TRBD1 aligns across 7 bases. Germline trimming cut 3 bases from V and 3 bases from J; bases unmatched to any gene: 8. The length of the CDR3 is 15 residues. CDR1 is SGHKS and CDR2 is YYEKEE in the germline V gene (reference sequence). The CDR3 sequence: CASSWGATGDTEAFF. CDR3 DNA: TGTGCCAGCAGCTGGGGGGCTACAGGGGACACTGAAGCTTTCTTT.

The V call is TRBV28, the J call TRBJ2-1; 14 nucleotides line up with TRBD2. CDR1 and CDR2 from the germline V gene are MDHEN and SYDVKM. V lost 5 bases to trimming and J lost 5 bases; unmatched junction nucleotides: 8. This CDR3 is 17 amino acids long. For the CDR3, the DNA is TGTGCCAGCAGTGCGACTAGCGGGGGGGCGGTCGACAATGAGCAGTTCTTC. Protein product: CASSATSGGAVDNEQFF.

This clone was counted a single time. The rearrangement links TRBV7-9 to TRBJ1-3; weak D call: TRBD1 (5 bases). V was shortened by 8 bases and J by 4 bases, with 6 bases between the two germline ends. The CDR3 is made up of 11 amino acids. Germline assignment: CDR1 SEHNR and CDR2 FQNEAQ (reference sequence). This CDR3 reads CASGAGNTIYF. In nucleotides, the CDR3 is TGTGCCAGCGGGGCGGGAAACACCATATATTTT.

The CDR3 coding sequence is TGTGCCAGCAGCTTAGGGGGGGGGTTTACCCCCTACGAGCAGTACTTC. Translated: CASSLGGGFTPYEQYF. The chain uses TRBV11-2 and TRBJ2-7; the match to TRBD2 covers 7 bases. V shed 1 base, J shed 2 bases, and the junction held 8 bases outside the gene matches. Germline V gives CDR1 SGHAT, CDR2 FQNNGV. The CDR3 runs 16 residues.

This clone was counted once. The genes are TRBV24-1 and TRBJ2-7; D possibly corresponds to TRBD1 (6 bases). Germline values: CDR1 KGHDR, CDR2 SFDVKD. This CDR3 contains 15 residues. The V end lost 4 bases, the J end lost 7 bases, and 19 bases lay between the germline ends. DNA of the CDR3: TGTGCCACCAGTGACCCCCAAACAGGGTCCTGGGAGCAGTACTTC. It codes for CATSDPQTGSWEQYF.

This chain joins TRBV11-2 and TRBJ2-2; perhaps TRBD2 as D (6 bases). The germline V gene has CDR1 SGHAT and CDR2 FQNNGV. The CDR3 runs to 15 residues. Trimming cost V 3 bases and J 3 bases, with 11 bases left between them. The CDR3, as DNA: TGTGCCAGCAGCTTTGCAGGGACTTACACCGGGGAGCTGTTTTTT. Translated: CASSFAGTYTGELFF.

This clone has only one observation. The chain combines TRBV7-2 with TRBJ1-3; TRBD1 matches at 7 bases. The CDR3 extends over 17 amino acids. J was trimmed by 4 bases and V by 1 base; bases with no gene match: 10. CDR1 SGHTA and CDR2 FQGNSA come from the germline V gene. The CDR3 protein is CASSLVPQGVIGNTIYF. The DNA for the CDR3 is TGTGCCAGCAGCTTAGTACCGCAGGGGGTTATCGGAAACACCATATATTTT.

The CDR3 protein is CASSLVLGRGYTF. The CDR3 DNA sequence: TGTGCCAGCAGCTTGGTTTTGGGGCGCGGCTACACCTTC. The chain carries TRBV5-5 and TRBJ1-2, with D perhaps matching TRBD1 (5 bases). There are 13 residues in the CDR3. Trimming removed 0 bases from V and 8 bases from J, with 11 bases in between. Per germline, CDR1 SGHKS and CDR2 YYEKEE (reference sequence).

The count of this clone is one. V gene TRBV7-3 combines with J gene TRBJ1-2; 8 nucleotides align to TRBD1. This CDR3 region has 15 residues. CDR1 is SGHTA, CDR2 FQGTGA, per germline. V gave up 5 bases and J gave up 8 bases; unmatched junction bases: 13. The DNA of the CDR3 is TGTGCCAGCAGCCTGCTACCGGGACAGGAGTCCGGCTACACCTTC. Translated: CASSLLPGQESGYTF. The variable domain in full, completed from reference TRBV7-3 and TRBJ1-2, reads GAGVSQTPSNKVTEKGKYVELRCDPISGHTALYWYRQSLGQGPEFLIYFQGTGAADDSGLPNDRFFAVRPEGSVSTLKIQRTERGDSAVYLCASSLLPGQESGYTFGSGTRLTVV.

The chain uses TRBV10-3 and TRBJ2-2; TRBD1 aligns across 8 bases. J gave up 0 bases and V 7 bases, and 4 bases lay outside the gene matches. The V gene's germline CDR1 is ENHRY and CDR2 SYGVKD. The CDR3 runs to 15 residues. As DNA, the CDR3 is TGTGCCATCACCGTGGGACAGGCGAACACCGGGGAGCTGTTTTTT. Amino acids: CAITVGQANTGELFF.

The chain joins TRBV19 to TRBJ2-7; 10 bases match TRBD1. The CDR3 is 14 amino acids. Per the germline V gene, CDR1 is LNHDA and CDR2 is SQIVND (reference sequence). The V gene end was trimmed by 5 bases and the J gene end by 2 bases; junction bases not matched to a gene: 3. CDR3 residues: CASSLGQGTYEQYF. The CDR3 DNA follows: TGTGCCAGTAGTTTGGGACAGGGGACCTACGAGCAGTACTTC.

Here the CDR3 DNA reads TGTGCCAGCTCGGGACTAGCATCAGATACGCAGTATTTT. It translates to CASSGLASDTQYF. The chain employs TRBV6-5 and TRBJ2-3; 9 bases match TRBD2. J gave up 4 bases and V 8 bases, and 4 bases lay outside the gene matches. The CDR3 extends over 13 amino acids. Looked up from germline, CDR1 is MNHEY and CDR2 is SVGAGI.